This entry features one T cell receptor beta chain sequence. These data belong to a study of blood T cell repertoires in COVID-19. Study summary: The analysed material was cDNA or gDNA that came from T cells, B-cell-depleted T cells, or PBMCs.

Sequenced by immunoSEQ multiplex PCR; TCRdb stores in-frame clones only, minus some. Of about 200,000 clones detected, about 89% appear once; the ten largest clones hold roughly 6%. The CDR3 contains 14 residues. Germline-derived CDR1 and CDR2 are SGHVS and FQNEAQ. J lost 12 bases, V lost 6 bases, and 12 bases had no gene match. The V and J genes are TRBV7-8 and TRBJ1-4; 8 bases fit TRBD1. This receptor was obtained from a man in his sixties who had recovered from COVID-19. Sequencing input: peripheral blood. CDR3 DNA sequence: TGTGCCAGCAGGCCTGAGGCAGGGGGCGGGGAACTGTTTTTT. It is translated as CASRPEAGGGELFF.